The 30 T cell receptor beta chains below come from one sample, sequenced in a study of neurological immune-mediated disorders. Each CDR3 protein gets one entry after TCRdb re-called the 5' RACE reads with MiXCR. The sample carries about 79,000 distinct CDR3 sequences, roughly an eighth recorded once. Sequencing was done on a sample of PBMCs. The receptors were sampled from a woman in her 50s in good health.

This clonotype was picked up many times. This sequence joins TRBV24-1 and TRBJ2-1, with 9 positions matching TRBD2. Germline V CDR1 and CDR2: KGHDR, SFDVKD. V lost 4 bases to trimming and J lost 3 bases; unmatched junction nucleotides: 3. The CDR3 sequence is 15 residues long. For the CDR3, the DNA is TGTGCCACCAGTGACTTAGCGGGAGTCTACAATGAGCAGTTCTTC. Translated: CATSDLAGVYNEQFF.

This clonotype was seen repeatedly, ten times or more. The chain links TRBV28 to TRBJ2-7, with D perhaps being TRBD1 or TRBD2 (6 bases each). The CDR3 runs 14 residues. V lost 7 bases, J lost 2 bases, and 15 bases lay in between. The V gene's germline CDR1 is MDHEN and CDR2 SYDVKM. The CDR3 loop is CASKEGGATYEQYF. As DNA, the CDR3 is TGTGCCAGCAAAGAGGGGGGTGCCACCTACGAGCAGTACTTC. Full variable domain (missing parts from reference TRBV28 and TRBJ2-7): DVKVTQSSRYLVKRTGEKVFLECVQDMDHENMFWYRQDPGLGLRLIYFSYDVKMKEKGDIPEGYSVSREKKERFSLILESASTNQTSMYLCASKEGGATYEQYFGPGTRLTVT.

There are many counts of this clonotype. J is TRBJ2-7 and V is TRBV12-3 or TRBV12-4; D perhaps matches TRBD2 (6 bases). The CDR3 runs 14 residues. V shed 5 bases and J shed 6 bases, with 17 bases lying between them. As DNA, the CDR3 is TGTGCCAGCAGTAACTTCCGAGAGGGAGGCGAGCAGTACTTC. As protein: CASSNFREGGEQYF.

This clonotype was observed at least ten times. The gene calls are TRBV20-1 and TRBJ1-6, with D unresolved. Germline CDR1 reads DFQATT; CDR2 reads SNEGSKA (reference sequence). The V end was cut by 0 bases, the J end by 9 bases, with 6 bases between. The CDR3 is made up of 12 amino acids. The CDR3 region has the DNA TGCAGTGCTAGAGATCAGCTTTCACCCCTCCACTTT. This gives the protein CSARDQLSPLHF.

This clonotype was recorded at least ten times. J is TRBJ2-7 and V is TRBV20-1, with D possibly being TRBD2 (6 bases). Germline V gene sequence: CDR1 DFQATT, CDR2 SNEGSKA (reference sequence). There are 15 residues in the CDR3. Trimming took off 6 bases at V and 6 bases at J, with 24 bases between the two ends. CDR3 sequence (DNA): TGCAGTGCCCCAGCCCGTGGAGGGCCTTCCCCCGAGCAGTACTTC. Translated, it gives CSAPARGGPSPEQYF.

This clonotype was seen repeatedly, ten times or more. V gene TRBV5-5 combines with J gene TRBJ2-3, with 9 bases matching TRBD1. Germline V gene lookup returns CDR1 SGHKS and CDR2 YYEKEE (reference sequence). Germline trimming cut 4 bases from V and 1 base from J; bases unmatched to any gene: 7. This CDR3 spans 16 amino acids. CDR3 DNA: TGTGCCAGCAGCCCTACCGGACAGGGGCGCACAGATACGCAGTATTTT. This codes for CASSPTGQGRTDTQYF.

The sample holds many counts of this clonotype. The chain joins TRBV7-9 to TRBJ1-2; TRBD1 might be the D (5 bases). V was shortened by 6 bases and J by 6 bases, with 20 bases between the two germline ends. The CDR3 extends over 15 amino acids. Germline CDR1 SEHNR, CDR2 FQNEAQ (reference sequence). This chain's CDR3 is CASSYWTGGGDGYTF. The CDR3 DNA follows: TGTGCCAGCAGTTACTGGACCGGCGGGGGGGATGGCTACACCTTC.

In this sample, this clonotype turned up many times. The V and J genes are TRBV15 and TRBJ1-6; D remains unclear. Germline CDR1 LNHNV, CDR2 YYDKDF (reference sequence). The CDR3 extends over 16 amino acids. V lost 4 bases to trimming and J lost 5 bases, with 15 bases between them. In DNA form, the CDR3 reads TGTGCCACCAGCAACAACCGGAGAGCAGATAATTCACCCCTCCACTTT. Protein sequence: CATSNNRRADNSPLHF.

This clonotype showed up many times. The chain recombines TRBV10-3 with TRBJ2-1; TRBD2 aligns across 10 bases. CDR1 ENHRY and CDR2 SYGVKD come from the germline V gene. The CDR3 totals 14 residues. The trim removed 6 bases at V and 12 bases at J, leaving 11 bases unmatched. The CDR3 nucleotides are TGTGCCATCAGCGCCGGGACTAGCGACGTTGGGCAGTTCTTC. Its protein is CAISAGTSDVGQFF.

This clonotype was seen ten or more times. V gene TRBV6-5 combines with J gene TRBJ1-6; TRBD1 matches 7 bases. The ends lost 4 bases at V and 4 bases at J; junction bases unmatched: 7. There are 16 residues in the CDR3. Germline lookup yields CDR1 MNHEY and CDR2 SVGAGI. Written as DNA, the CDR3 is TGTGCCAGCAGTTCCCCTGGACAGGCGTATAATTCACCCCTCCACTTT. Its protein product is CASSSPGQAYNSPLHF.

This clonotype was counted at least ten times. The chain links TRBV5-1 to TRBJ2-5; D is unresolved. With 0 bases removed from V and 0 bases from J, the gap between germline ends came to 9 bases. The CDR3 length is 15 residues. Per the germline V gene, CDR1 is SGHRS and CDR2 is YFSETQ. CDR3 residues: CASSLAVSNQETQYF. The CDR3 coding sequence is TGCGCCAGCAGCTTGGCCGTTTCTAACCAAGAGACCCAGTACTTC.

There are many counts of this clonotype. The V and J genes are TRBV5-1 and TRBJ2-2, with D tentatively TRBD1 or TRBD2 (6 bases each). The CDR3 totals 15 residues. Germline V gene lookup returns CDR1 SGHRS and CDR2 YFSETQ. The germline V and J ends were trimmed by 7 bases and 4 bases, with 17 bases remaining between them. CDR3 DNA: TGCGCCAGCTCCGTCGAGGGGGGCTCCACCGGGGAGCTGTTTTTT. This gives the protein CASSVEGGSTGELFF.

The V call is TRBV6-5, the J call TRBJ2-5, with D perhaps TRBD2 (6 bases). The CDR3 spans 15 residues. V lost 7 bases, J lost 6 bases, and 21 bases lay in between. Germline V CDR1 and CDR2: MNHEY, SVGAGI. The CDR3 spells CASNNLGGGSKTQYF. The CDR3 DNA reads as TGTGCCAGCAACAATCTCGGGGGAGGCTCGAAGACCCAGTACTTC.

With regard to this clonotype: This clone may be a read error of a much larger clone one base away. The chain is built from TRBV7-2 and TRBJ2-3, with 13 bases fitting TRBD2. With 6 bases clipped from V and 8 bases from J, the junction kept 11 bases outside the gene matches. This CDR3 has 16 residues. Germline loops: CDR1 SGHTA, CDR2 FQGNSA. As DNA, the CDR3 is TGTGCCAGCAGTCGGACCGGGACTAGCGGGATGTGTACGCAGTATTTT. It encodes CASSRTGTSGMCTQYF.

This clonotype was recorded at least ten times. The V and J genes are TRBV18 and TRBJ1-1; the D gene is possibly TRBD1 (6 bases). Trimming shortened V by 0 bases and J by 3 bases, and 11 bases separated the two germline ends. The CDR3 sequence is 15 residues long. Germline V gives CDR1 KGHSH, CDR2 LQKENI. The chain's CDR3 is CASSPPRGAYTEAFF. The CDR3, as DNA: TGTGCCAGCTCACCACCGAGGGGGGCGTACACTGAAGCTTTCTTT.

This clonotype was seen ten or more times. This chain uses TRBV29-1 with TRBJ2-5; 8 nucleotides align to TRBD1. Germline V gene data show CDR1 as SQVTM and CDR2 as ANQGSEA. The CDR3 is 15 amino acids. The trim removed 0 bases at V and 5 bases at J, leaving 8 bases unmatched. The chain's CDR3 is CSVEDQRQGRETQYF. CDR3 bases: TGCAGCGTTGAAGATCAGAGACAGGGGAGGGAGACCCAGTACTTC. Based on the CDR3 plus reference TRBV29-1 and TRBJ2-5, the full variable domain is SAVISQKPSRDICQRGTSLTIQCQVDSQVTMMFWYRQQPGQSLTLIATANQGSEATYESGFVIDKFPISRPNLTFSTLTVSNMSPEDSSIYLCSVEDQRQGRETQYFGPGTRLLVL.

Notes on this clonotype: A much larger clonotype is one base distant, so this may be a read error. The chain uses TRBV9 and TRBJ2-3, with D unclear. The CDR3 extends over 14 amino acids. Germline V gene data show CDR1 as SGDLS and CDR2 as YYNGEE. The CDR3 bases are TGTACCAGCAGCGTACCAGGTCCCACAGATACGCAGTATTTT. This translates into CTSSVPGPTDTQYF.

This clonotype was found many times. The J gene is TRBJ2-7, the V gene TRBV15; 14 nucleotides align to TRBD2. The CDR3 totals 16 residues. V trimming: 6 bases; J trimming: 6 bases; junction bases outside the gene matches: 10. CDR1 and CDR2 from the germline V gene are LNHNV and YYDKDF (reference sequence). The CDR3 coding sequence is TGTGCCACCAGACGGACTAGCGGGAGGACCTCTTCCGAGCAGTACTTC. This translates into CATRRTSGRTSSEQYF.

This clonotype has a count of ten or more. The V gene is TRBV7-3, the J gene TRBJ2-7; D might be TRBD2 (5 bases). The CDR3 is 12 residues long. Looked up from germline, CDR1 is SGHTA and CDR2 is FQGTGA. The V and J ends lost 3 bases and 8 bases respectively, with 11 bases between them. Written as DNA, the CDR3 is TGTGCCAGCAGCTTGCCGTCCGGGAAGCAGTACTTC. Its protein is CASSLPSGKQYF.

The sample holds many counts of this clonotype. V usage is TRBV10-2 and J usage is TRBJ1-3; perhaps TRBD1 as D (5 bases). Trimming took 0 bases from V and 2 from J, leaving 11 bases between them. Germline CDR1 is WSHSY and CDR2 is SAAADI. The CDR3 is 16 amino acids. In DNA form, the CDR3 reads TGCGCCAGCAGTGAGTCGAGTCCAGGGACTGGAAACACCATATATTTT. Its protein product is CASSESSPGTGNTIYF.

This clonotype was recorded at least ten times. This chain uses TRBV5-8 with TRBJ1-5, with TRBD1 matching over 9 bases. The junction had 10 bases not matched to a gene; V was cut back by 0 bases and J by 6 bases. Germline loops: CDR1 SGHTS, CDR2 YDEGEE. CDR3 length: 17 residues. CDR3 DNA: TGTGCCAGCAGCTTGGGGCCACAGGGGGCGCGGAGTCAGCCCCAGCATTTT. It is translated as CASSLGPQGARSQPQHF.

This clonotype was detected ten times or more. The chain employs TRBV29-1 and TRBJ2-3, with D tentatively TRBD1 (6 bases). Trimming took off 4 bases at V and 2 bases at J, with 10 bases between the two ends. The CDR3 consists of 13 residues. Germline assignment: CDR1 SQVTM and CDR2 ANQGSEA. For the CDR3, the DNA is TGCAGCGTTGCTCGGGGACACACAGATACGCAGTATTTT. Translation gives CSVARGHTDTQYF.

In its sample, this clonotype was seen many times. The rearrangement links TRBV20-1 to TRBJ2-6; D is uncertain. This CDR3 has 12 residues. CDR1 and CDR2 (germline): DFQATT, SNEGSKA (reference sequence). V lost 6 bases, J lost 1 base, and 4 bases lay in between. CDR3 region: CSATSGANVLTF. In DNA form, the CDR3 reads TGCAGTGCCACATCTGGGGCCAACGTCCTGACTTTC.

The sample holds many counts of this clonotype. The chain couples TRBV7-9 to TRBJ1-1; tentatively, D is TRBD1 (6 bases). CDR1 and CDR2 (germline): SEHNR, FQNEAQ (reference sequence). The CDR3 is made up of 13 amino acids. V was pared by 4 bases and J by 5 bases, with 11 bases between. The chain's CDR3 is CASSSAGVTEAFF. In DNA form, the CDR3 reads TGTGCCAGCAGCTCAGCAGGGGTGACTGAAGCTTTCTTT.

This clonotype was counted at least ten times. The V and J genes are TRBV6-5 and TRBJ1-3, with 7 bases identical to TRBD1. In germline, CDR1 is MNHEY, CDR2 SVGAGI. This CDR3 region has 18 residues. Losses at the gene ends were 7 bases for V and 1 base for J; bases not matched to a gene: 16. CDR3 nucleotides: TGTGCCAGCACAAAACGTTGGGACAGCTCAAGATCTGGAAACACCATATATTTT. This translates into CASTKRWDSSRSGNTIYF.

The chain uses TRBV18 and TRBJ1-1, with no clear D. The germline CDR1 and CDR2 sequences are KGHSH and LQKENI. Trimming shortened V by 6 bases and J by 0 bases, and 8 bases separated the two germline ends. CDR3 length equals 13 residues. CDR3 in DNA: TGTGCCAGCTCCCCAGTAATGAACACTGAAGCTTTCTTT. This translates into CASSPVMNTEAFF.

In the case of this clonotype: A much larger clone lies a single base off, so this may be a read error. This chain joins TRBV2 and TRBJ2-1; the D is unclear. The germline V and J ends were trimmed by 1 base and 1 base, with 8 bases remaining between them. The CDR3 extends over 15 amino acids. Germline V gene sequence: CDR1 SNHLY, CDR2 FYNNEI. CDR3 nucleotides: TGTGCCAGCAGTGAAGTCAGAGATTCCTACAATGAGCAGTTCTTC. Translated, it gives CASSEVRDSYNEQFF.

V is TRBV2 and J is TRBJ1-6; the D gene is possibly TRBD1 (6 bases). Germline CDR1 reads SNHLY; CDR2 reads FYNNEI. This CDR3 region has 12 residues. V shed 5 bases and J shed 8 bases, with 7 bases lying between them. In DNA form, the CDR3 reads TGTGCCAGCAGTCGGACAGATTCACCCCTCCACTTT. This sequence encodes CASSRTDSPLHF.

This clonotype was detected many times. CDR3 DNA: TGCAGTGCTCAGTCCCCCGGACAAACGGGCGGCTACACCTTC. This encodes CSAQSPGQTGGYTF. The chain couples TRBV20-1 to TRBJ1-2; D might be TRBD1 (5 bases). This CDR3 region has 14 residues. Trimming took off 5 bases at V and 8 bases at J, with 21 bases between the two ends. Germline V gives CDR1 DFQATT, CDR2 SNEGSKA (reference sequence).

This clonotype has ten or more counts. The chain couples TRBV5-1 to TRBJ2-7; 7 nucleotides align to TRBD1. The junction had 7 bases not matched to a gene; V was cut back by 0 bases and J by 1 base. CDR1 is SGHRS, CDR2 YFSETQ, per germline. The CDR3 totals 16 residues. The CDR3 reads CASSLEGARGSYEQYF. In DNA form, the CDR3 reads TGCGCCAGCAGCTTGGAAGGCGCCAGGGGGTCCTACGAGCAGTACTTC.